The 32 T cell receptor beta chains below come from one sample, sequenced in a study of blood T cell repertoires in COVID-19. Profiled with immunoSEQ multiplex PCR; TCRdb holds only in-frame clones, not every one. Of under 95,000 clones in the sample, around 86% are singletons; the top ten hold approximately 2%. The sequenced sample consisted of peripheral blood. The receptor set was obtained from a woman between 70 and 85 years old with acute or convalescent COVID-19.

The chain uses TRBV5-1 and TRBJ2-2; TRBD1 matches at 8 bases. CDR1 SGHRS and CDR2 YFSETQ come from the germline V gene. V trimming: 4 bases; J trimming: 3 bases; junction bases outside the gene matches: 8. CDR3 length: 16 amino acids. CDR3 DNA sequence: TGCGCCAGCAGCCTGAAGACAGGGGCTCACACCGGGGAGCTGTTTTTT. Encoded protein: CASSLKTGAHTGELFF.

The rearrangement links TRBV12-3 or TRBV12-4 to TRBJ1-1, with no clear D. There are 12 residues in the CDR3. V was trimmed by 5 bases and J by 3 bases, leaving 7 bases between them. The CDR3 coding sequence is TGTGCCAGCAGTCCTACGTACACTGAAGCTTTCTTT. Translated: CASSPTYTEAFF.

Remarks on this clone: One end of the junction is discordant with germline, which a read error may explain. The chain couples TRBV6-4 to TRBJ2-3; 8 bases align to TRBD1. Germline CDR1 MRHNA, CDR2 SNTAGT. The CDR3 consists of 15 residues. The CDR3 loop reads CASSEWTGSKDTQYF. Here the CDR3 DNA reads TGTGCCAGCAGTGAATGGACAGGGAGCAAAGATACGCAGTATTTT.

The chain carries TRBV29-1 and TRBJ2-1, with D maybe TRBD2 (6 bases). V lost 8 bases and J lost 2, with 19 bases in between. This CDR3 contains 15 residues. Per germline, CDR1 SQVTM and CDR2 ANQGSEA. The DNA of the CDR3 is TGCAGCCTTTACTTGGGGGGTGGCCCCTACAATGAGCAGTTCTTC. This sequence encodes CSLYLGGGPYNEQFF.

The gene calls are TRBV20-1 and TRBJ1-2; no clear D gene. The CDR3 extends over 11 amino acids. Per the germline V gene, CDR1 is DFQATT and CDR2 is SNEGSKA (reference sequence). V lost 7 bases and J 6 bases, leaving 12 bases between the germline ends. CDR3 protein: CSENREDGYTF. For the CDR3, the DNA is TGCAGTGAGAATAGGGAGGATGGCTACACCTTC.

This clone was seen a handful of times. This rearrangement joins TRBV5-1 to TRBJ1-1; D perhaps matches TRBD1 (6 bases). This CDR3 contains 15 residues. Germline values: CDR1 SGHRS, CDR2 YFSETQ. Trimming removed 4 bases from V and 0 bases from J, with 13 bases in between. This CDR3 reads CASSPTGTLNTEAFF. The CDR3 region has the DNA TGCGCCAGCAGCCCCACCGGGACATTGAACACTGAAGCTTTCTTT.

The chain links TRBV3-1 (or the pseudogene TRBV3-2) to TRBJ1-2, with no clear D. Trimming shortened V by 4 bases and J by 5 bases, and 17 bases separated the two germline ends. This CDR3 comprises 15 residues. Germline V CDR1 and CDR2: LGHDT, YNNKEL (reference sequence). CDR3 DNA: TGTGCCAGCAGCCCCCATTCTGACGGGAGTTATGGCTACACCTTC. The encoded protein is CASSPHSDGSYGYTF.

The CDR3, as DNA: TGCGCCAGCAGCTTGGACCCAACAGGGGAGCAGTACTTC. As protein: CASSLDPTGEQYF. The chain couples TRBV5-1 to TRBJ2-7; D possibly corresponds to TRBD1 (6 bases). V lost 0 bases, J lost 7 bases, and 11 bases lay in between. CDR3 size: 13 residues. Germline assignment: CDR1 SGHRS and CDR2 YFSETQ.

The table lists this clone with a count of one. This sequence joins TRBV30 and TRBJ1-5; 9 bases map to TRBD1. Germline CDR1 and CDR2: GTSNPN and SVGIG (reference sequence). This CDR3 is 18 amino acids long. Germline trimming cut 1 base from V and 5 bases from J; bases unmatched to any gene: 15. CDR3 DNA: TGTGCCTGGAGTGCCCCCGGGACAGGGTGGCGCCGAGATCAGCCCCAGCATTTT. Its protein is CAWSAPGTGWRRDQPQHF. The whole variable domain, filled in from reference TRBV30 and TRBJ1-5, reads SQTIHQWPATLVQPVGSPLSLECTVEGTSNPNLYWYRQAAGRGLQLLFYSVGIGQISSEVPQNLSASRPQDRQFILSSKKLLLSDSGFYLCAWSAPGTGWRRDQPQHFGDGTRLSIL.

The J gene is TRBJ1-2, the V gene TRBV7-9; 8 bases are a match to TRBD1. The length of the CDR3 is 18 residues. Germline assignment: CDR1 SEHNR and CDR2 FQNEAQ (reference sequence). V trimming: 3 bases; J trimming: 4 bases; junction bases outside the gene matches: 16. CDR3 residues: CASSFSGTGTWRGYGYTF. The CDR3 DNA reads as TGTGCCAGCAGCTTCTCCGGGACAGGTACTTGGCGCGGCTATGGCTACACCTTC.

The chain couples TRBV5-5 to TRBJ1-3, with D possibly TRBD1 on 6 matching bases. The ends were cut back, 3 bases at V and 3 bases at J, with 16 bases in the middle. Germline CDR1 is SGHKS and CDR2 is YYEKEE (reference sequence). The CDR3 is 16 residues long. This chain's CDR3 is CASSWTVRTDGNTIYF. DNA for the CDR3: TGTGCCAGCAGCTGGACAGTAAGGACCGATGGAAACACCATATATTTT.

The chain recombines TRBV11-3 with TRBJ2-1; D possibly corresponds to TRBD2 (7 bases). The CDR3 extends over 15 amino acids. V lost 1 base to trimming and J lost 4 bases, with 11 bases between them. CDR1 and CDR2 from the germline V gene are SGHNT and YENEEA. CDR3 nucleotides: TGTGCCAGCAGCTTAGTGGGGGGGGCATACAATGAGCAGTTCTTC. Translation gives CASSLVGGAYNEQFF.

The chain employs TRBV6-5 and TRBJ2-7; D uncertain. The ends were cut back, 0 bases at V and 1 base at J, with 7 bases in the middle. The CDR3 loop spans 14 amino acids. In germline, CDR1 is MNHEY, CDR2 SVGAGI. As DNA, the CDR3 is TGTGCCAGCAGTTACTCGGCATTTTCCTACGAGCAGTACTTC. Translation: CASSYSAFSYEQYF.

The chain uses TRBV6-6 and TRBJ2-7; weak D call: TRBD2 (7 bases). The ends were cut back, 10 bases at V and 4 bases at J, with 17 bases in the middle. The germline CDR1 and CDR2 sequences are MNHNY and SVGAGI (reference sequence). The CDR3 is made up of 13 amino acids. CDR3 in amino acids: CATQWGGAYEQYF. The CDR3 nucleotides read TGTGCCACGCAATGGGGGGGGGCGTACGAGCAGTACTTC.

This chain connects TRBV19 to TRBJ2-7; TRBD1 agrees at 8 bases. J was trimmed by 3 bases and V by 6 bases; bases with no gene match: 10. The CDR3 loop spans 15 amino acids. Germline assignment: CDR1 LNHDA and CDR2 SQIVND (reference sequence). The CDR3 region is CASRGWGQDLYEQYF. The CDR3 nucleotides are TGTGCCAGTAGGGGCTGGGGACAGGACCTCTACGAGCAGTACTTC.

The chain uses TRBV29-1 and TRBJ2-7, with 8 bases that match TRBD2. Germline lookup yields CDR1 SQVTM and CDR2 ANQGSEA. This CDR3 spans 14 amino acids. The V gene end was trimmed by 1 base and the J gene end by 5 bases; junction bases not matched to a gene: 7. DNA for the CDR3: TGCAGCGTTGAAGGGGGGCGGGGGGCGAACGAGCAGTACTTC. Translation gives CSVEGGRGANEQYF.

V gene TRBV4-1 combines with J gene TRBJ1-2; a possible D gene is TRBD1 (6 bases). The germline V and J ends were trimmed by 4 bases and 4 bases, with 22 bases remaining between them. The CDR3 extends over 17 amino acids. Germline CDR1 and CDR2: MGHRA and YSYEKL. CDR3 sequence (DNA): TGCGCCAGCAGCCCGGGGAGGGACATTGCGATCATCTATGGCTACACCTTC. It translates to CASSPGRDIAIIYGYTF.

Concerning this clone itself: Other DNA sequences in the sample encode the same CDR3. The rearrangement links TRBV2 to TRBJ1-2, with 9 bases identical to TRBD1. CDR1 is SNHLY, CDR2 FYNNEI, per germline. The CDR3 has 14 amino acids. V lost 5 bases to trimming and J lost 3 bases; unmatched junction nucleotides: 4. CDR3 sequence reads: CASSLQGADYGYTF. CDR3 bases: TGTGCCAGCAGTTTACAGGGGGCGGACTATGGCTACACCTTC.

To note about this clone: A junction end diverges from the germline sequence, so it may reflect a read error. The rearrangement uses TRBV9 and TRBJ1-3, with D perhaps TRBD1 (6 bases). The CDR3 has 17 amino acids. CDR1 SGDLS and CDR2 YYNGEE come from the germline V gene. This chain's CDR3 is CASSARARGVPGDTIYF. Written as DNA, the CDR3 is TGTGCCAGCAGCGCCCGGGCCAGGGGCGTTCCTGGAGACACCATATATTTT.

The J gene is TRBJ2-5, the V gene TRBV4-1; the D gene is possibly TRBD1 (5 bases). Between the trimmed V and J ends, which lost 0 bases and 9 bases, there was a span of 8 bases. There are 12 residues in the CDR3. The germline CDR1 and CDR2 sequences are MGHRA and YSYEKL. CDR3 DNA: TGCGCCAGCAGCCAAGATAGACAGCCCCAGTACTTC. It is translated as CASSQDRQPQYF.

The V and J genes are TRBV10-2 and TRBJ1-2; D might be TRBD1 (5 bases). The CDR3 has 14 amino acids. V was cut by 4 bases and J by 5 bases, with 14 bases left in between. The V gene's germline CDR1 is WSHSY and CDR2 SAAADI. Written as DNA, the CDR3 is TGCGCCAGCAGTGGTTCGAAGGAGGGGTATGGCTACACCTTC. Its protein is CASSGSKEGYGYTF.

Only one count was recorded for this clone. At one boundary the junction diverges from the germline segment, which might be a read error. This sequence joins TRBV7-7 and TRBJ2-5; TRBD1 aligns across 8 bases. Germline V gene data show CDR1 as SSHAT and CDR2 as FNYEAQ (reference sequence). This CDR3 has 14 amino acids. Here the CDR3 reads CASSRTGYQETQYF. DNA for the CDR3: TGTGCTAGCAGCCGGACAGGGTACCAAGAGACCCAGTACTTC.

The J gene is TRBJ2-5, the V gene TRBV7-2; possibly TRBD2 for D (6 bases). The V end lost 1 base, the J end lost 5 bases, and 8 bases lay between the germline ends. CDR1 is SGHTA, CDR2 FQGNSA, per germline. CDR3 length: 13 amino acids. This chain's CDR3 is CASSLGGVETQYF. DNA for the CDR3: TGTGCCAGCAGCTTAGGGGGGGTTGAGACCCAGTACTTC.

This chain links TRBV10-1 with TRBJ2-1; 8 positions agree with TRBD2. Germline CDR1 WNHNN, CDR2 SYGVQD (reference sequence). V shed 0 bases, J shed 6 bases, and the junction held 4 bases outside the gene matches. CDR3 length: 15 residues. DNA of the CDR3: TGCGCCAGCAGTGAGTCAGCGGGGGCCGGCAATGAGCAGTTCTTC. It yields the protein CASSESAGAGNEQFF.

V usage is TRBV2 and J usage is TRBJ1-2; D remains ambiguous. CDR3 length: 14 amino acids. V was clipped by 1 base and J by 4 bases, with 10 bases between them. Germline V gene lookup returns CDR1 SNHLY and CDR2 FYNNEI. CDR3 bases: TGTGCCAGCAGTGAAGAGAGACATGGCTATGGCTACACCTTC. Its protein product is CASSEERHGYGYTF.

Here the CDR3 DNA reads TGTGCCAGCAGTGAACAGCTCAATCAGCCCCAGCATTTT. Amino acid sequence: CASSEQLNQPQHF. The rearrangement joins TRBV6-4 to TRBJ1-5; D gene ambiguous. Germline V gene lookup returns CDR1 MRHNA and CDR2 SNTAGT. Trimming pared 3 bases from V and 3 bases from J, leaving 6 bases between. The CDR3 has 13 residues.

This sequence joins TRBV5-1 and TRBJ1-1, with 7 bases lining up with TRBD1. Germline CDR1 reads SGHRS; CDR2 reads YFSETQ. J was trimmed by 0 bases and V by 5 bases; bases with no gene match: 7. The CDR3 consists of 15 residues. CDR3 amino acids: CASSYTGVLNTEAFF. Written as DNA, the CDR3 is TGCGCCAGCAGTTACACAGGGGTGTTGAACACTGAAGCTTTCTTT.

The chain combines TRBV6-5 with TRBJ1-4; D possibly corresponds to TRBD1 (6 bases). V was shortened by 6 bases and J by 5 bases, with 13 bases between the two germline ends. From germline, CDR1 is MNHEY and CDR2 SVGAGI. This CDR3 is built from 14 residues. The CDR3 reads CASRTGDGNEKLFF. CDR3 DNA sequence: TGTGCCAGCAGGACAGGCGATGGCAATGAAAAACTGTTTTTT.

This chain links TRBV2 with TRBJ1-2, with D maybe TRBD1 (6 bases). V lost 4 bases, J lost 5 bases, and 8 bases lay in between. The CDR3 has 12 amino acids. CDR1 and CDR2 (germline): SNHLY, FYNNEI. The CDR3 region is CASSGGQYGYTF. DNA of the CDR3: TGTGCCAGCAGTGGCGGACAGTATGGCTACACCTTC.

The V call is TRBV3-1 (or the pseudogene TRBV3-2), the J call TRBJ1-3, with D maybe TRBD1 (6 bases). Germline V gene lookup returns CDR1 LGHDT and CDR2 YNNKEL (reference sequence). Trimming stripped 6 bases from V and 4 bases from J, with 10 bases between. This CDR3 contains 13 residues. The CDR3 DNA reads TGTGCCAGCAGTACAGGGTCCGGAAACACCATATATTTT. It encodes CASSTGSGNTIYF.

The chain employs TRBV7-2 and TRBJ1-4; D gene ambiguous. Germline loops: CDR1 SGHTA, CDR2 FQGNSA. This CDR3 contains 14 residues. Trimming removed 4 bases at V and 2 bases at J, with 8 bases between. CDR3 sequence (DNA): TGTGCCAGCAGCTCGGACTGGACTAATGAAAAACTGTTTTTT. Translating it yields CASSSDWTNEKLFF.

This sequence joins TRBV3-1 (or the pseudogene TRBV3-2) and TRBJ1-4; 7 positions agree with TRBD1. In germline, CDR1 is LGHDT, CDR2 YNNKEL (reference sequence). The CDR3 has 14 residues. Losses at the gene ends were 1 base for V and 4 bases for J; bases not matched to a gene: 0. The chain's CDR3 is CASSQAGGNEKLFF. CDR3 coding DNA: TGTGCCAGCAGCCAAGCAGGGGGTAATGAAAAACTGTTTTTT.